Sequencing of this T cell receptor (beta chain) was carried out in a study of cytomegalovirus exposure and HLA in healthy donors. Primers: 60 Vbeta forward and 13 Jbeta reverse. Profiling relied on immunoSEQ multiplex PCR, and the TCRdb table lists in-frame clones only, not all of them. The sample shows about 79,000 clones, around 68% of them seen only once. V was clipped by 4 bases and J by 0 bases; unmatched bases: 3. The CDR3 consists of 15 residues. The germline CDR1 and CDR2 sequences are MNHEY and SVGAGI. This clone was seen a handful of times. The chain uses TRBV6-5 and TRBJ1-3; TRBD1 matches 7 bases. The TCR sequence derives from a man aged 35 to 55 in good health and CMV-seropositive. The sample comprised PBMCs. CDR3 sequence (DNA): TGTGCCAGCAGTTCGGGGACAGCCTCTGGAAACACCATATATTTT. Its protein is CASSSGTASGNTIYF.